Here is one T cell receptor beta chain with its context. What it binds is not known. Generated by immunoSEQ multiplex PCR, the TCRdb table keeps only in-frame clones and is missing some. The repertoire holds about 81,000 clones, with 93% as singletons. The data originate from a study of OX40 agonist ivuxolimab in advanced cancers. At the level of the study: The patients got ivuxolimab, which is an agonistic anti-OX40 (CD134) antibody. Having had anti-PD-1, anti-PD-L1 or anti-CTLA-4 therapy before was allowed, and roughly 38% had some. Patients enrolled in dose escalation were diagnosed with hepatocellular carcinoma, melanoma, renal cell or head and neck cancer.

CDR1 MNHEY and CDR2 SMNVEV come from the germline V gene (reference sequence). V lost 4 bases and J lost 9, with 16 bases in between. CDR3 length: 14 amino acids. Findings of the study overall: The mean number of expanded clones was higher in CD8+ T cells than in CD4+.

The origin of this receptor is an adult with an advanced solid tumor such as melanoma, head and neck, liver or kidney cancer. The chain employs TRBV27 and TRBJ1-5; D gene uncertain. The specimen was CD4+ or CD8+ T cells sorted from blood, collected in a trial of the OX40 agonist ivuxolimab. CDR3 loop: CASSSTDTIRPQHF. The CDR3 nucleotides are TGTGCCAGCAGTTCCACAGACACAATCAGGCCCCAGCATTTT.